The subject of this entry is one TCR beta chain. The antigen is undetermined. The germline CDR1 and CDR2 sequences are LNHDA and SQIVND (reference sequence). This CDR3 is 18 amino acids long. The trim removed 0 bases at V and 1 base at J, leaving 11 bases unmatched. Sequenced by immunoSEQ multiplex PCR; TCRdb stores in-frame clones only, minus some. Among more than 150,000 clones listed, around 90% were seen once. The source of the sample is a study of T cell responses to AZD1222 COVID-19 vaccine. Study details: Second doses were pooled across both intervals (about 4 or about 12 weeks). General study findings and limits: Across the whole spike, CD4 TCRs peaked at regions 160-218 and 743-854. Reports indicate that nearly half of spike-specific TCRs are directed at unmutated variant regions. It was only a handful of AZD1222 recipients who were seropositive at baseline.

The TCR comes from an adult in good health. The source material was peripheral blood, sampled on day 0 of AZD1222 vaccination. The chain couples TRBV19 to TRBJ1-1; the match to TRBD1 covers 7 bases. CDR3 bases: TGTGCCAGTAGTATAGACAACAGGGGCGCCGGGCCGAACACTGAAGCTTTCTTT. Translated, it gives CASSIDNRGAGPNTEAFF.